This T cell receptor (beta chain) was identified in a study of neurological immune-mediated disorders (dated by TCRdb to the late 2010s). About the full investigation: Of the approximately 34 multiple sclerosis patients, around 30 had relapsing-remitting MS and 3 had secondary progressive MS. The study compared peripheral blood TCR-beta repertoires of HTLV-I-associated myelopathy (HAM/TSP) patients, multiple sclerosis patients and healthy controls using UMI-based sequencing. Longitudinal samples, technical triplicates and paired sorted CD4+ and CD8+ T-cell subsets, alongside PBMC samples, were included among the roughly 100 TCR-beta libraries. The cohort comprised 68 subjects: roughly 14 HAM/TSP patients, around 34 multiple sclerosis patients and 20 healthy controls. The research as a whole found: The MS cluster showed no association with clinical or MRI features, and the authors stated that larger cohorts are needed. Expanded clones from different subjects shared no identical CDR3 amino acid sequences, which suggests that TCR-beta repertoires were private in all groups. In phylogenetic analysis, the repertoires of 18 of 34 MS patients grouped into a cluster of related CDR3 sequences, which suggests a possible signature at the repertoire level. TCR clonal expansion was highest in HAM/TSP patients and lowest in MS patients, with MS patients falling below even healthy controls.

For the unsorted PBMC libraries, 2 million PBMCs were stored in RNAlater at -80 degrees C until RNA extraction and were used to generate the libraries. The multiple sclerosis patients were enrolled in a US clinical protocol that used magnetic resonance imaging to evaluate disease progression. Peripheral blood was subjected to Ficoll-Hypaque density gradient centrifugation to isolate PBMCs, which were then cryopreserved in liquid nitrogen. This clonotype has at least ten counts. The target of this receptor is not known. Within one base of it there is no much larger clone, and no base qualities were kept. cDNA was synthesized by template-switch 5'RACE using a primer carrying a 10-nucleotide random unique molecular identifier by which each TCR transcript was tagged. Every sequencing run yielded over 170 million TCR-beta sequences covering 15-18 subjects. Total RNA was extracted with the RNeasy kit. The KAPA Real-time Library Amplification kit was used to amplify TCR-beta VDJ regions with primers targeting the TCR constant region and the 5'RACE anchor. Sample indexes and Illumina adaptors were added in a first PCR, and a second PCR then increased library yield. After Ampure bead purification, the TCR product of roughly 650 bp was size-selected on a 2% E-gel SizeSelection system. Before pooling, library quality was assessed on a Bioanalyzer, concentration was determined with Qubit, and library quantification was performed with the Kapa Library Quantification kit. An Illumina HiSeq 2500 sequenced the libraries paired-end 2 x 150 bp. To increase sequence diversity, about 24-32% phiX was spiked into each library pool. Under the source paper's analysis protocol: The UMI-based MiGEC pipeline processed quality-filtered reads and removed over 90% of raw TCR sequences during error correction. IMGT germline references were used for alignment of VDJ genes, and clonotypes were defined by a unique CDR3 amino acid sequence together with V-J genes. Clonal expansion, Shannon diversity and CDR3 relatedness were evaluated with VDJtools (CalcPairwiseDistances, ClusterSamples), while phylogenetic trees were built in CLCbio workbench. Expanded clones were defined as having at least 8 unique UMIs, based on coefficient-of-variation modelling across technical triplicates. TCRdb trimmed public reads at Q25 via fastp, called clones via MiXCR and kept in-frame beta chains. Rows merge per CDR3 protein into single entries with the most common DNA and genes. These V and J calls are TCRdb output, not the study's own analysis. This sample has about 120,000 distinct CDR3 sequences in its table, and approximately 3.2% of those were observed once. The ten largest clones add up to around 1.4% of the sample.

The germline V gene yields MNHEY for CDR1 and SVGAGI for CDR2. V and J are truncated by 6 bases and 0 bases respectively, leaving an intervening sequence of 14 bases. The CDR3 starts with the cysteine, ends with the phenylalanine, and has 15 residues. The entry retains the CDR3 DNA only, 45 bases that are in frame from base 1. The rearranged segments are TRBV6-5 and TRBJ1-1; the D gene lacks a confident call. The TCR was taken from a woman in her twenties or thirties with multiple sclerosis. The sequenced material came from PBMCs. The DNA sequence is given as TGTGCCAGCAGGCCCCCGACTCGGGTGAACACTGAAGCTTTCTTT. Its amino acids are CASRPPTRVNTEAFF.